This T cell receptor (beta chain) is from a study of tumor-infiltrating lymphocytes in oesophageal squamous cell carcinoma. TCRdb passed the PCR reads through MiXCR, listing each CDR3 protein once. The data show some 15,000 distinct CDR3 sequences, approximately 43% seen once. This CDR3 is 14 amino acids long. Trimming took 9 bases from V and 2 from J, leaving 16 bases between them. The V gene's germline CDR1 is KGHDR and CDR2 SFDVKD. This clonotype was found many times. This receptor was identified in a female donor with esophageal squamous cell carcinoma. The rearrangement links TRBV24-1 to TRBJ2-7; D might be TRBD1 or TRBD2, each matching 5 bases. The source material was blood. In DNA form, the CDR3 reads TGTGCCACCCCAAGGGACGGACCAGCCTACGAGCAGTACTTC. Translation: CATPRDGPAYEQYF.